The subject of this entry is one T cell receptor beta chain. No antigen is known for it. TCRdb reanalysed the RT-PCR reads using MiXCR and keeps one entry per CDR3 protein. The table records roughly 790,000 distinct CDR3 sequences, roughly 20% of them present only once. V was pared by 6 bases and J by 5 bases, with 13 bases between. Germline V gives CDR1 MDHEN, CDR2 SYDVKM. This CDR3 contains 13 residues. This sample was taken from a study of response to subunit inactivated influenza vaccine. General study results and limits: Authors suggested few new T cells are recruited by each seasonal influenza vaccination.

The source of this sequence is a man over 45 who received an inactivated influenza vaccine. V is TRBV28 and J is TRBJ1-2, with TRBD1 as a possible D gene (5 bases). Specimen: PBMCs from blood, collected more than 4 days after vaccination. CDR3 DNA: TGTGCCAGCAGGTCCGGGACGGGATATGGCTACACCTTC. Amino acids: CASRSGTGYGYTF.